The sequence of this T cell receptor (beta chain) was determined in a study of T cell responses to AZD1222 COVID-19 vaccine. The J segment lost 3 bases and the V segment lost 6 bases, leaving 6 bases of the junction unmatched. In germline, CDR1 is MNHEY, CDR2 SVGAGI. This CDR3 has 14 residues. Comment on this clone: Its specificity is not known.

Sequencing was performed with immunoSEQ multiplex PCR; in TCRdb, only in-frame clones are kept and a portion is missing. The profile shows 80,000 to 130,000 clones, about 87% of them singletons. Study results and limitations: Unmutated variant regions are reportedly targeted by nearly half of spike-specific TCRs.

This rearrangement joins TRBV6-5 to TRBJ1-2; TRBD1 matches 8 bases. This TCR derives from an adult in good health. Sequenced material: peripheral blood, taken on day 0 of AZD1222 vaccination. The CDR3 nucleotides read TGTGCCAGCAGCCCGACAGGGGACTACTATGGCTACACCTTC. This gives the protein CASSPTGDYYGYTF.